The source of this T cell receptor (beta chain) is a study of naive and memory T cell subsets. The beta constant-region primer was an equimolar mix of two oligonucleotides covering TRBC1 and TRBC2. TCRdb called the UMI-ligation and nested PCR reads again in MiXCR, with one record for every CDR3 protein. The table shows tens of thousands of distinct CDR3 sequences, with around 12% occurring only once. The TCR sequence derives from a human donor in good health. The sequenced sample consisted of central memory CD4+ T cells from blood.

DNA of the CDR3: TGTGCCAGCTCACCACCCGGGCTCCGGGGAAATCAGCCCCAGCATTTT. Translating it yields CASSPPGLRGNQPQHF. J is TRBJ1-5 and V is TRBV18; D ambiguous. The germline V gene has CDR1 KGHSH and CDR2 LQKENI. The V end was cut by 0 bases, the J end by 4 bases, with 13 bases between. The CDR3 length is 16 residues. The full variable domain, its missing parts supplied by reference TRBV18 and TRBJ1-5, is NAGVMQNPRHLVRRRGQEARLRCSPMKGHSHVYWYRQLPEEGLKFMVYLQKENIIDESGMPKERFSAEFPKEGPSILRIQQVVRGDSAAYFCASSPPGLRGNQPQHFGDGTRLSIL.